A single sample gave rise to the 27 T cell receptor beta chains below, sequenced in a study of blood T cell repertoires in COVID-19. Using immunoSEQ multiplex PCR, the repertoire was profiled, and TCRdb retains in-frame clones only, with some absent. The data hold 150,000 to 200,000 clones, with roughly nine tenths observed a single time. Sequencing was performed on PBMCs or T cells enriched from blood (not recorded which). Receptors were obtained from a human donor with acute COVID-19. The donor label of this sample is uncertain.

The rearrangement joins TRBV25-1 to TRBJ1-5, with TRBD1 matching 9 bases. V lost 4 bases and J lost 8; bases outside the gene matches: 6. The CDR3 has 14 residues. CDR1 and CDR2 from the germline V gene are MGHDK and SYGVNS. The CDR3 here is CASSATGGGKPQHF. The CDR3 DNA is TGTGCCAGCAGTGCGACAGGGGGAGGGAAGCCCCAGCATTTT. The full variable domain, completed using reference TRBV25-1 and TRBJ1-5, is EADIYQTPRYLVIGTGKKITLECSQTMGHDKMYWYQQDPGMELHLIHYSYGVNSTEKGDLSSESTVSRIRTEHFPLTLESARPSHTSQYLCASSATGGGKPQHFGDGTRLSIL.

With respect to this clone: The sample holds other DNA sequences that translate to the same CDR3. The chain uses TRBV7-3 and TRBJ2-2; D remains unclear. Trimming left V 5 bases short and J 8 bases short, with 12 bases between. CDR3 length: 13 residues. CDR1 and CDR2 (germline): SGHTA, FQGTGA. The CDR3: CASSPFSTGELFF. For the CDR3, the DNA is TGTGCCAGCAGCCCCTTTAGCACAGGGGAGCTGTTTTTT.

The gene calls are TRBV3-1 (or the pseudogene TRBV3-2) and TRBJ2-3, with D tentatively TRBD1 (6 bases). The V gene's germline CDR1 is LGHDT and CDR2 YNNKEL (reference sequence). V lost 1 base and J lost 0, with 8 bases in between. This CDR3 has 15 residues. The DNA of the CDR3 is TGTGCCAGCAGCCAAGGACAGGCCAGCACAGATACGCAGTATTTT. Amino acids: CASSQGQASTDTQYF.

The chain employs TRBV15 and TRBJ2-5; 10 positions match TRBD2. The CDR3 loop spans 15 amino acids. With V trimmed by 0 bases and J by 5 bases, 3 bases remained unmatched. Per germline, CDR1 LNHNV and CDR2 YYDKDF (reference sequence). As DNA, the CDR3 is TGTGCCACCAGCAGAGAAGGTAGCGGGGGGGAGACCCAGTACTTC. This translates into CATSREGSGGETQYF.

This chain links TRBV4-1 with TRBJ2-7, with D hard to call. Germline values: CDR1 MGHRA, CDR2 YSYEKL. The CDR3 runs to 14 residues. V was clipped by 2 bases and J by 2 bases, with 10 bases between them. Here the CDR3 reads CASSQNGGAYEQYF. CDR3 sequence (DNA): TGCGCCAGCAGCCAAAACGGCGGAGCCTACGAGCAGTACTTC.

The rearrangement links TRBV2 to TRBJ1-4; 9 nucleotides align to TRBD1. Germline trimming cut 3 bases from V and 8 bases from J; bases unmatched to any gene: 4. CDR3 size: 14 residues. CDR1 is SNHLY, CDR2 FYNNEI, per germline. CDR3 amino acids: CASSEGQGDEKLFF. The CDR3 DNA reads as TGTGCCAGCAGTGAGGGACAGGGCGACGAAAAACTGTTTTTT.

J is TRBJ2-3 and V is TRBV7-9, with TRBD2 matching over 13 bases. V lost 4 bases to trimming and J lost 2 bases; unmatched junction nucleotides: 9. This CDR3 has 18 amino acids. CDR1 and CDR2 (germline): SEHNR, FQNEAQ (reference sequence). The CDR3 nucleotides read TGTGCCAGCAGCTCGACTAGCGGGGGGCCAGAGGCCACAGATACGCAGTATTTT. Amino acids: CASSSTSGGPEATDTQYF.

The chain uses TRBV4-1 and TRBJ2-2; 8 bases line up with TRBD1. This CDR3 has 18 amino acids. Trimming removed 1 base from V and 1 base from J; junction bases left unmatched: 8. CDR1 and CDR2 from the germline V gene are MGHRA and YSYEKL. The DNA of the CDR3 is TGCGCCAGCAGCCAAGTGTGGAGAGGACAGGGGAACACCGGGGAGCTGTTTTTT. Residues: CASSQVWRGQGNTGELFF.

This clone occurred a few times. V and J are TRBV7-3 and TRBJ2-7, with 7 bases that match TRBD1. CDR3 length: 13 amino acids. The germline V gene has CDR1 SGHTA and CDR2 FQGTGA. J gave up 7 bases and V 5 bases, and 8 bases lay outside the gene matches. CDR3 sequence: CASSPNPTGEQYF. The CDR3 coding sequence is TGTGCCAGCAGCCCCAACCCGACAGGGGAGCAGTACTTC. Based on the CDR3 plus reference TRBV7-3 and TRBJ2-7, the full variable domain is GAGVSQTPSNKVTEKGKYVELRCDPISGHTALYWYRQSLGQGPEFLIYFQGTGAADDSGLPNDRFFAVRPEGSVSTLKIQRTERGDSAVYLCASSPNPTGEQYFGPGTRLTVT.

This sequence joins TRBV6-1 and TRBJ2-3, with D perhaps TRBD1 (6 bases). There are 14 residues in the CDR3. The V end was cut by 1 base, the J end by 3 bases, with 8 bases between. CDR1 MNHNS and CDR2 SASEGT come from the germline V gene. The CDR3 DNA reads TGTGCCAGCAGTGAAGACAGGGAGACAGATACGCAGTATTTT. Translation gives CASSEDRETDTQYF.

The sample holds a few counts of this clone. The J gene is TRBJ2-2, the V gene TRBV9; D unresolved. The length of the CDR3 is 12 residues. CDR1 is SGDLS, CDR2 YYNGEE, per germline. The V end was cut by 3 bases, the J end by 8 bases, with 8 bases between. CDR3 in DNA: TGTGCCAGCAGCGCGGCGGAGGGGGAGCTGTTTTTT. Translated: CASSAAEGELFF.

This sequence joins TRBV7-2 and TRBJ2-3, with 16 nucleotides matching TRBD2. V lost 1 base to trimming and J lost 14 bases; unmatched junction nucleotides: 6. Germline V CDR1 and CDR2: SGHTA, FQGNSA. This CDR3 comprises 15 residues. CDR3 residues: CASSLEGTSGGAMYF. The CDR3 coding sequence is TGTGCCAGCAGCTTAGAAGGGACTAGCGGGGGGGCCATGTATTTT.

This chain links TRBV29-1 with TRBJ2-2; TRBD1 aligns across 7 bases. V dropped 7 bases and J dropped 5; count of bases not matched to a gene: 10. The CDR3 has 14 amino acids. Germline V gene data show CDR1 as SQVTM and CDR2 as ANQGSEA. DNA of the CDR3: TGCAGCGCCGCTGACAGGGTGGAAACCGGGGAGCTGTTTTTT. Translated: CSAADRVETGELFF.

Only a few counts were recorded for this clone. The CDR3 nucleotides read TGTGCCAGCTCCTCAAGGCAGGCACTCTCCTACGAGCAGTACTTC. Encoded protein: CASSSRQALSYEQYF. The chain uses TRBV11-2 and TRBJ2-7; no reliable D call. Trimming left V 8 bases short and J 0 bases short, with 17 bases between. The germline V gene has CDR1 SGHAT and CDR2 FQNNGV. This CDR3 spans 15 amino acids.

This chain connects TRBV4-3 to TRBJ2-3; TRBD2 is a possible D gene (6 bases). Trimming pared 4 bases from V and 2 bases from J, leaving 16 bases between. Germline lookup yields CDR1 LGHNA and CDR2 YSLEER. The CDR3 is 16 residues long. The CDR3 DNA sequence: TGCGCCAGCAGCCGAGGAGGGAGACTTAACACAGATACGCAGTATTTT. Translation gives CASSRGGRLNTDTQYF.

The CDR3 reads CATSESAGTGNHYGYTF. CDR3 bases: TGTGCCACCAGTGAGTCTGCCGGGACAGGGAACCACTATGGCTACACCTTC. The chain has TRBV24-1 and TRBJ1-2, with TRBD1 identical over 9 bases. V lost 4 bases, J lost 3 bases, and 11 bases stayed unmatched. Germline V gene sequence: CDR1 KGHDR, CDR2 SFDVKD. The CDR3 loop spans 17 amino acids.

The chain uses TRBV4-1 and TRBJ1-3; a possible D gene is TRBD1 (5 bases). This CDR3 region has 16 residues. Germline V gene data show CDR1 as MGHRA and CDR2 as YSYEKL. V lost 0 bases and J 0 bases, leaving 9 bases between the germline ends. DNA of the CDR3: TGCGCCAGCAGCCAAGATCGGCAGGGCTCTGGAAACACCATATATTTT. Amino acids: CASSQDRQGSGNTIYF.

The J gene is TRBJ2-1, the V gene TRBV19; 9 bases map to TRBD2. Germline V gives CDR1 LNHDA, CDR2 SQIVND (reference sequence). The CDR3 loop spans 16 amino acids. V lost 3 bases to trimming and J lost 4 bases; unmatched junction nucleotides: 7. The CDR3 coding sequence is TGTGCCAGTAGTATGGATAGCGGGGGACTATACAATGAGCAGTTCTTC. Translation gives CASSMDSGGLYNEQFF.

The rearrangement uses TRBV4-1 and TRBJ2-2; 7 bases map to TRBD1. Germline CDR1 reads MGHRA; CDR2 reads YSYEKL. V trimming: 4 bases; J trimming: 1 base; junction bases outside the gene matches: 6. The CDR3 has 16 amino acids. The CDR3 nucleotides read TGCGCCAGCAGCCCACGCAGGGACAGGAACACCGGGGAGCTGTTTTTT. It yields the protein CASSPRRDRNTGELFF.

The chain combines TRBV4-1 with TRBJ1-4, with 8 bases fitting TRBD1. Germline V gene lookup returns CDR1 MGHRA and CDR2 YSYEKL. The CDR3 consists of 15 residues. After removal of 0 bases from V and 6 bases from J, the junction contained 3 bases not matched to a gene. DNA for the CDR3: TGCGCCAGCAGCCAAGATGACAGGGGTTATGAAAAACTGTTTTTT. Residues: CASSQDDRGYEKLFF.

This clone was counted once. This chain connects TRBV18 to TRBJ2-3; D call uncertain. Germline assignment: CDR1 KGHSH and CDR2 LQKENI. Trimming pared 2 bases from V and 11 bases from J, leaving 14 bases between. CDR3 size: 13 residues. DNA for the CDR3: TGTGCCAGCTCACCAAATGACCTTGGAGAGCAGTATTTT. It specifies CASSPNDLGEQYF.

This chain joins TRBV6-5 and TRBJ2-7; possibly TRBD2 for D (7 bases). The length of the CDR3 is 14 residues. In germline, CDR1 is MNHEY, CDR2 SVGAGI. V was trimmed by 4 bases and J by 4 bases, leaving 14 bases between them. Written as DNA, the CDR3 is TGTGCCAGCAGTTTCGTCCGGGGGGCTTACGAGCAGTACTTC. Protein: CASSFVRGAYEQYF.

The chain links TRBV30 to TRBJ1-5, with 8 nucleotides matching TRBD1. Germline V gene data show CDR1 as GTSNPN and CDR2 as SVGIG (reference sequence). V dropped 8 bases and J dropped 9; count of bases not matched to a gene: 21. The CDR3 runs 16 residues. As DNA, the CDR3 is TGTGCCCCCTGGCCTGACAGGGGACCCCGCGGGAGGCCCCAGCATTTT. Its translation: CAPWPDRGPRGRPQHF.

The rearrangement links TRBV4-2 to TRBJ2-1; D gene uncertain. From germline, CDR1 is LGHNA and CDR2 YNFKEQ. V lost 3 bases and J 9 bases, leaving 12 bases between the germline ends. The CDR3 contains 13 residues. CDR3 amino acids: CASSHSEQPEQFF. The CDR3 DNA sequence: TGTGCCAGCAGCCACTCCGAACAGCCTGAGCAGTTCTTC.

The CDR3 spells CASSQANGVDTQYF. As DNA, the CDR3 is TGCGCCAGCAGCCAGGCTAACGGGGTAGATACGCAGTATTTT. V usage is TRBV4-3 and J usage is TRBJ2-3; D possibly corresponds to TRBD2 (5 bases). CDR3 length: 14 residues. Trimming took off 3 bases at V and 5 bases at J, with 12 bases between the two ends. From germline, CDR1 is LGHNA and CDR2 YSLEER.

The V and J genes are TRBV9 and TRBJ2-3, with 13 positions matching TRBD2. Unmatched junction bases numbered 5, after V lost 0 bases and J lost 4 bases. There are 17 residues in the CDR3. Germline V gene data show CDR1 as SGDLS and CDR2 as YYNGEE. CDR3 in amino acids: CASSVVTSGGAPDTQYF. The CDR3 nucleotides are TGTGCCAGCAGCGTAGTCACTAGCGGGGGGGCCCCAGATACGCAGTATTTT.

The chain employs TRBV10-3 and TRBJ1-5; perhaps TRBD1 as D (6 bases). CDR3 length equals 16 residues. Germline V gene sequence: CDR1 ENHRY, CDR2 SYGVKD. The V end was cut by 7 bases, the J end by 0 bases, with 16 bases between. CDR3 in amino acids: CAIKGDTPDSNQPQHF. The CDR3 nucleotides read TGTGCCATCAAGGGGGATACACCCGATAGCAATCAGCCCCAGCATTTT.